This T cell receptor beta chain is drawn from a study of cytomegalovirus exposure and HLA in healthy donors. Primers: 60 Vbeta forward and 13 Jbeta reverse. The assay was immunoSEQ multiplex PCR, and TCRdb's table has in-frame clones only and misses some. The table includes 90,000 to 110,000 clones, roughly 70% detected once. The table lists this clone with a count of one. The donors comprised healthy bone marrow donors. V gave up 2 bases and J gave up 1 base; unmatched junction bases: 3. CDR3 length: 16 amino acids. The germline V gene has CDR1 SGHDT and CDR2 YYEEEE. The sample consisted of PBMCs. This receptor was identified in an older woman in good health and CMV-seropositive. This rearrangement joins TRBV5-6 to TRBJ2-6; 7 bases fit TRBD1. As DNA, the CDR3 is TGTGCCAGCAGCTTATCGACAGGGTCTGGGGCCAACGTCCTGACTTTC. Amino acid sequence: CASSLSTGSGANVLTF.